The 21 T cell receptor beta chains given below trace back to one sample, sequenced in a study of OX40 agonist ivuxolimab in advanced cancers. Sequenced by immunoSEQ multiplex PCR; TCRdb stores in-frame clones only, minus some. Of 45,000 to 60,000 clones in the sample, 85% to 90% were seen once. This material consisted of CD4+ or CD8+ T cells sorted from blood, taken in a trial of the OX40 agonist ivuxolimab. Every receptor here comes from an adult with an advanced solid tumor such as melanoma, head and neck, liver or kidney cancer.

This clone has just a few counts. This chain joins TRBV7-9 and TRBJ1-5; 10 bases map to TRBD1. Germline V gives CDR1 SEHNR, CDR2 FQNEAQ (reference sequence). With V trimmed by 5 bases and J by 7 bases, 5 bases remained unmatched. The CDR3 has 14 residues. This CDR3 is CASSGGTGVQPQHF. The CDR3 coding sequence is TGTGCCAGCAGCGGAGGGACAGGGGTACAGCCCCAGCATTTT.

This clone has a single count. The chain carries TRBV30 and TRBJ1-6; D might be TRBD1 (5 bases). From germline, CDR1 is GTSNPN and CDR2 SVGIG (reference sequence). Trimming left V 5 bases short and J 4 bases short, with 9 bases between. The CDR3 totals 13 residues. The CDR3 here is CAWQGRYNSPLHF. Here the CDR3 DNA reads TGTGCCTGGCAGGGTCGTTATAATTCACCCCTCCACTTT.

The CDR3: CASSLGTAGNTIYF. CDR3 coding DNA: TGTGCCAGCAGCTTAGGGACGGCTGGAAACACCATATATTTT. The chain has TRBV13 and TRBJ1-3; D unclear. The V gene lost 0 bases and the J gene lost 2 bases, with 5 bases spanning the gap. Germline values: CDR1 PRHDT, CDR2 FYEKMQ (reference sequence). The CDR3 extends over 14 amino acids.

This clone has a single count. V usage is TRBV19 and J usage is TRBJ2-1; TRBD2 might be the D (6 bases). Trimming pared 4 bases from V and 10 bases from J, leaving 20 bases between. Germline CDR1 is LNHDA and CDR2 is SQIVND (reference sequence). The CDR3 consists of 15 residues. The DNA of the CDR3 is TGTGCCAGTAGTACCGCGGCGGGACTTCTTCCAGAGCAGTTCTTC. Protein product: CASSTAAGLLPEQFF.

A few counts support this clone. The chain employs TRBV7-3 and TRBJ1-2, with unresolved D. This CDR3 region has 13 residues. Germline CDR1 SGHTA, CDR2 FQGTGA. V lost 1 base, J lost 7 bases, and 10 bases lay in between. CDR3: CASSLNSVSGYTF. In DNA, the CDR3 is TGTGCCAGCAGCTTAAATTCAGTGAGTGGCTACACCTTC.

The V and J genes are TRBV27 and TRBJ2-5, with 9 bases lining up with TRBD1. Trimming took 5 bases from V and 1 from J; bases not matched to a gene: 5. Looked up from germline, CDR1 is MNHEY and CDR2 is SMNVEV (reference sequence). There are 15 residues in the CDR3. In DNA, the CDR3 is TGTGCCAGCAGTCACTACAGGGGGCCCCAAGAGACCCAGTACTTC. Its protein is CASSHYRGPQETQYF.

This clone was seen a single time. This sequence joins TRBV29-1 and TRBJ1-1; D is ambiguous. The CDR3 covers 16 residues. In germline, CDR1 is SQVTM, CDR2 ANQGSEA. V lost 4 bases and J lost 6, with 24 bases in between. The CDR3 loop is CSVGGVGGLEVAEAFF. CDR3 nucleotide sequence: TGCAGCGTTGGGGGAGTAGGAGGGCTCGAGGTGGCTGAAGCTTTCTTT.

The V and J genes are TRBV18 and TRBJ1-2; 9 nucleotides align to TRBD1. Germline V gives CDR1 KGHSH, CDR2 LQKENI. This CDR3 region has 15 residues. V was pared by 4 bases and J by 1 base, with 4 bases of the junction left unmatched. The DNA of the CDR3 is TGTGCCAGCTCACTCCGACAGGGGGATAACTATGGCTACACCTTC. It is translated as CASSLRQGDNYGYTF. The full variable domain, completed using reference TRBV18 and TRBJ1-2, is NAGVMQNPRHLVRRRGQEARLRCSPMKGHSHVYWYRQLPEEGLKFMVYLQKENIIDESGMPKERFSAEFPKEGPSILRIQQVVRGDSAAYFCASSLRQGDNYGYTFGSGTRLTVV.

The chain couples TRBV12-5 to TRBJ1-2, with 9 nucleotides matching TRBD1. Germline trimming cut 6 bases from V and 4 bases from J; bases unmatched to any gene: 9. This CDR3 contains 15 residues. Germline V gene sequence: CDR1 LGHNT, CDR2 FRNRAP. The CDR3 loop reads CASGPDTTGGYGYTF. The CDR3 DNA reads as TGTGCTAGTGGCCCCGACACGACAGGGGGCTATGGCTACACCTTC.

This clone is termed large. The genes are TRBV7-9 and TRBJ2-5, with D hard to call. This CDR3 comprises 15 residues. The V end lost 4 bases, the J end lost 1 base, and 13 bases lay between the germline ends. Germline V gene lookup returns CDR1 SEHNR and CDR2 FQNEAQ (reference sequence). CDR3 in amino acids: CASSSGFSVQETQYF. The CDR3 region has the DNA TGTGCCAGCAGCTCCGGGTTTTCCGTCCAAGAGACCCAGTACTTC. Full variable domain (rest looked up from reference TRBV7-9 and TRBJ2-5): DTGVSQNPRHKITKRGQNVTFRCDPISEHNRLYWYRQTLGQGPEFLTYFQNEAQLEKSRLLSDRFSAERPKGSFSTLEIQRTEQGDSAMYLCASSSGFSVQETQYFGPGTRLLVL.

The chain has TRBV6-1 and TRBJ2-7; D remains unclear. V gave up 5 bases and J gave up 5 bases, with 7 bases separating them. This CDR3 is built from 11 residues. Per the germline V gene, CDR1 is MNHNS and CDR2 is SASEGT. For the CDR3, the DNA is TGTGCCAGCAGTAACAGCAACGAGCAGTACTTC. This translates into CASSNSNEQYF.

The V call is TRBV5-6, the J call TRBJ1-4; D perhaps matches TRBD1 (5 bases). Germline V gene lookup returns CDR1 SGHDT and CDR2 YYEEEE. The V and J ends lost 4 bases and 4 bases respectively, with 14 bases between them. This CDR3 region has 15 residues. CDR3 DNA sequence: TGTGCCAGCAGCCTGCGGGGACGGTTTAATGAAAAACTGTTTTTT. Protein sequence: CASSLRGRFNEKLFF.

The chain has TRBV6-5 and TRBJ1-1; TRBD1 matches 7 bases. The germline gives CDR1 MNHEY, CDR2 SVGAGI. The trim removed 2 bases at V and 6 bases at J, leaving 9 bases unmatched. The length of the CDR3 is 15 residues. CDR3 DNA: TGTGCCAGCAGTTACCGTTTTGCGACAGGGTCTGAAGCTTTCTTT. Protein sequence: CASSYRFATGSEAFF.

Only a few counts were recorded for this clone. The V gene is TRBV11-2, the J gene TRBJ2-7, with 12 positions matching TRBD1. This CDR3 has 14 residues. Trimming cost V 4 bases and J 5 bases; bases outside gene matches: 3. In germline, CDR1 is SGHAT, CDR2 FQNNGV. For the CDR3, the DNA is TGTGCCAGCAGCTGGGGGGACAGGGGGCACGAGCAGTACTTC. Its protein is CASSWGDRGHEQYF. Combining the CDR3 with reference TRBV11-2 and TRBJ2-7 gives the whole variable domain EAGVAQSPRYKIIEKRQSVAFWCNPISGHATLYWYQQILGQGPKLLIQFQNNGVVDDSQLPKDRFSAERLKGVDSTLKIQPAKLEDSAVYLCASSWGDRGHEQYFGPGTRLTVT.

This clone was observed a single time. The V call is TRBV5-4, the J call TRBJ2-3, with D possibly TRBD2 on 5 matching bases. This CDR3 spans 11 amino acids. V was shortened by 8 bases and J by 8 bases, with 12 bases between the two germline ends. Germline CDR1 reads SGHNT; CDR2 reads YYREEE (reference sequence). CDR3 in DNA: TGTGCCAGTGAAGTTCGGGGTACGCAGTATTTT. Protein sequence: CASEVRGTQYF. Supplemented by reference TRBV5-4 and TRBJ2-3, the full variable domain reads ETGVTQSPTHLIKTRGQQVTLRCSSQSGHNTVSWYQQALGQGPQFIFQYYREEENGRGNFPPRFSGLQFPNYSSELNVNALELDDSALYLCASEVRGTQYFGPGTRLTVL.

This clone occurred once. The chain employs TRBV6-6 and TRBJ1-5; 7 bases fit TRBD1. This CDR3 contains 14 residues. V shed 6 bases and J 5 bases; nucleotides not matched to a gene: 7. Germline V gene lookup returns CDR1 MNHNY and CDR2 SVGAGI (reference sequence). DNA of the CDR3: TGTGCCAGCAGGGGGGACAGTTTATATCAGCCCCAGCATTTT. This gives the protein CASRGDSLYQPQHF.

Written as DNA, the CDR3 is TGCAGCGCTACGACAGGCAATAGCAATCAGCCCCAGCATTTT. It translates to CSATTGNSNQPQHF. The chain uses TRBV29-1 and TRBJ1-5, with D possibly TRBD1 on 6 matching bases. V was clipped by 7 bases and J by 0 bases, with 13 bases between them. From germline, CDR1 is SQVTM and CDR2 ANQGSEA. The CDR3 runs 14 residues.

The chain employs TRBV30 and TRBJ2-1, with D maybe TRBD2 (5 bases). CDR3 length: 14 residues. CDR1 is GTSNPN, CDR2 SVGIG, per germline (reference sequence). V lost 2 bases to trimming and J lost 0 bases, with 8 bases between them. The CDR3 sequence: CAWSRRGSYNEQFF. CDR3 bases: TGTGCCTGGAGTCGACGGGGCTCCTACAATGAGCAGTTCTTC.

The gene calls are TRBV10-3 and TRBJ1-2; possibly TRBD1 for D (6 bases). V was trimmed by 8 bases and J by 8 bases, leaving 18 bases between them. The CDR3 runs 13 residues. Germline V lookup: CDR1 ENHRY, CDR2 SYGVKD. The CDR3 protein is CAIRQGPSGGYTF. The CDR3 region has the DNA TGTGCCATCCGTCAGGGGCCCTCTGGAGGCTACACCTTC.

The chain joins TRBV7-3 to TRBJ2-7, with D possibly TRBD2 on 6 matching bases. V was shortened by 1 base and J by 2 bases, with 12 bases between the two germline ends. In germline, CDR1 is SGHTA, CDR2 FQGTGA. The CDR3 runs to 15 residues. The CDR3 protein is CASSLRRGTTYEQYF. The CDR3, as DNA: TGTGCCAGCAGCTTAAGGCGGGGTACCACCTACGAGCAGTACTTC.

The rearrangement links TRBV9 to TRBJ2-3; possibly TRBD1 or TRBD2 for D (6 bases each). Germline V CDR1 and CDR2: SGDLS, YYNGEE. The CDR3 has 14 amino acids. With 0 bases removed from V and 4 bases from J, the gap between germline ends came to 9 bases. The CDR3: CASSVAGAPDTQYF. CDR3 nucleotide sequence: TGTGCCAGCAGCGTAGCGGGGGCCCCAGATACGCAGTATTTT. The variable domain in full, with the rest retrieved from reference TRBV9 and TRBJ2-3, is DSGVTQTPKHLITATGQRVTLRCSPRSGDLSVYWYQQSLDQGLQFLIQYYNGEERAKGNILERFSAQQFPDLHSELNLSSLELGDSALYFCASSVAGAPDTQYFGPGTRLTVL.